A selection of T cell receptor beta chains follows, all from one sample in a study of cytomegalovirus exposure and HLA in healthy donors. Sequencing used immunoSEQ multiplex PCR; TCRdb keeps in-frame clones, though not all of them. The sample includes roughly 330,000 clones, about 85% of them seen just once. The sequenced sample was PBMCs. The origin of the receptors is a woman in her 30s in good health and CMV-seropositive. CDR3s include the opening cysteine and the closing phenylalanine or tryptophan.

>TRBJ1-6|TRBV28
CASRSGPRDTPLHF
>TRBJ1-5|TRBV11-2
CASSLGGNRGDQPQHF
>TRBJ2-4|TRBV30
CAWSVGALKNIQYF
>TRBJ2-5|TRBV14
CASSHLREGETQYF
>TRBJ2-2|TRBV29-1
CSVVIAGYTGELFF
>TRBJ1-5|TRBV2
CASMDSNQPQHF
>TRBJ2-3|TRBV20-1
CTSGIPDTQYF
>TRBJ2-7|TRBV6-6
CASSLEAGGSYEQYF
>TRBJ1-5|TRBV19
CASSMTNDQPQHF
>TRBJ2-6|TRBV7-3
CASSSGTSGANVLTF
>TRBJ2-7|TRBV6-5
CASSYSGTSGDEQYF
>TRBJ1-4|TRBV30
CAWSIPPGGTASEKLFF
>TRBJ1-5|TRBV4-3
CASSQQISENQPQHF
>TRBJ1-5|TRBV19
CATEGQGIGSNQPQHF
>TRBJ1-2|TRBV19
CASTDDTALYGYTF
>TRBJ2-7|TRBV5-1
CASSFMTGREQYF
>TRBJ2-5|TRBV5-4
CASSLSGGETQYF
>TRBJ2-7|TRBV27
CASIGGSYEQYF
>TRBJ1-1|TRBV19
CASSPGTGELNTEAFF
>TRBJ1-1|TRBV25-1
CASSFQGRHTEAFF
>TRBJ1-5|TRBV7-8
CASSLGLSGPGQPQHF
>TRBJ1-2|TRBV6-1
CASSEHMRGTYGYTF
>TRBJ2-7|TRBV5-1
CASSLEPGGWEQYF
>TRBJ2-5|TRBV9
CASSVGGGWAETQYF
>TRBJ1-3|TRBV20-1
CSASGGNTIYF
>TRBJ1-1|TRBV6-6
CASEGASTEAFF
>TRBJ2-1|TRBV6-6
CASTGTGGNEQFF
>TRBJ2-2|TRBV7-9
CASSRGTGLSKLFF
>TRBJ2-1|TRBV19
CASSRTSGLIYEQFF
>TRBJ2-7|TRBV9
CASSAYEQYF
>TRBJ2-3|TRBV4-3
CASSQGGTIPDTQYF
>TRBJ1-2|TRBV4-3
CASSQETGLSPGYGYTF
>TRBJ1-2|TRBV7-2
CASSLASGGQLGYGYTF
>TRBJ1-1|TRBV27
CATRGGLWPFF
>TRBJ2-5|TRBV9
CASSENSGETQYF
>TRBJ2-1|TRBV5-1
CASSLGRGLNEQFF
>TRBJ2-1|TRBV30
CAWSVRGDEQFF
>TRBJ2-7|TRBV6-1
CASSEGTGVLVEQYF
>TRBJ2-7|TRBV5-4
CASSFPGAYEQYF
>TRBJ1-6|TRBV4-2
CASSQPESPNSPLHF
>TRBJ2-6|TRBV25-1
CASSGGQGGDSGANVLTF
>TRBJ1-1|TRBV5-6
CASREGSTEAFF
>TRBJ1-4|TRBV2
CASVGGPNEKLFF
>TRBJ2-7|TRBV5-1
CASSLAGGTYEQYF
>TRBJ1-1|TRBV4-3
CASSRPGATEAFF
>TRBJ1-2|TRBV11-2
CASSLDFGFYGYTF
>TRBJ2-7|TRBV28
CASSLERLAGVYEQYF
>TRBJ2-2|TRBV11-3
CASSLGQGAGELFF
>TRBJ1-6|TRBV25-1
CASRGTGPNSPLHF
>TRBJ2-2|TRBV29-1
CSVLNRNTGELFF
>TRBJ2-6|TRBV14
CASSRELGGANVLTF
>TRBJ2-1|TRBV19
CASSVRGDSYNEQFF
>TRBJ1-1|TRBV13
CASSTKGTEAFF
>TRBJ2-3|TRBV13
CASSLGRASGRTDTQYF
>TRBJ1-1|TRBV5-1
CASSTRTGQNTEAFF